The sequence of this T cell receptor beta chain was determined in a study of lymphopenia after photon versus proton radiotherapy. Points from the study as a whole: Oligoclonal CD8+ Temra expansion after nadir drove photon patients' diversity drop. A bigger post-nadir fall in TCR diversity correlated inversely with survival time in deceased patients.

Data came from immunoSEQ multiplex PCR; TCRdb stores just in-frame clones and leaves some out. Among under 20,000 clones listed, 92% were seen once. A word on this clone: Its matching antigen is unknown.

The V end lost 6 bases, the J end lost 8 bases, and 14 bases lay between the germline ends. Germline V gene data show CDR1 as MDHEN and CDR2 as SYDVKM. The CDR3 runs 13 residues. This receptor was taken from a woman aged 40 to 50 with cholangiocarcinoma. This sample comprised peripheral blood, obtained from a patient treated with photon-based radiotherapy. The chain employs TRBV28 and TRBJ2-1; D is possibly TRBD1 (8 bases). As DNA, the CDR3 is TGTGCCAGCAGACTACAGGGGGGGCATGAGCAGTTCTTC. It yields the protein CASRLQGGHEQFF.